These T cell receptor beta chains were read from a single sample in a study of molecular identifiers for immune sequencing clone quantification. One entry per CDR3 protein, called by TCRdb with MiXCR from the PCR reads. The sample consists of 100,000 or so distinct CDR3 sequences, under 40% of them appearing once. The sample was naive CD8+ T cells from blood, with Jurkat cell RNA spiked in. The source is a human donor in good health. Some libraries in this study had Jurkat cell RNA spiked in. The CDR3 runs from the conserved cysteine through the conserved F or W. A D gene is named only where the DNA matches it firmly. Size values are once, few and many counts, or a class for expanded clones, and some rows have none.

j_call d_call v_call clone_size cdr3_nt cdr3_aa
TRBJ2-7 NA TRBV20-1 NA TGCAGTGCTAGCGGATCCCCTTATTTTGCGGGGCTCTCCTACGAGCAGTACTTC CSASGSPYFAGLSYEQYF
TRBJ2-5 NA TRBV13 NA TGTGCCAGCAGCGGCTTGGGGGCTAACTCGGAAGAGACCCAGTACTTC CASSGLGANSEETQYF
TRBJ2-1 TRBD1 TRBV7-9 NA TGTGCCAGCAGCTTGGCCAGGGGGCGTTTTGAGCAGTTCTTC CASSLARGRFEQFF
TRBJ2-5 NA TRBV28 many TGTGCCAGCAGTGACGGCCAAGAGACCCAGTACTTC CASSDGQETQYF
TRBJ1-1 NA TRBV19 NA TGTGCCAGTAGTGACAGTTACACTGAAGCTTTCTTT CASSDSYTEAFF
TRBJ2-7 TRBD2 TRBV28 many TGTGCCAGCAGGGGACTAGCGGGGGGCTACGAGCAGTACTTC CASRGLAGGYEQYF
TRBJ2-2 NA TRBV12-3/TRBV12-4 NA TGTGCCAGCCAAGAAGGGCCCGCGAACACCGGGGAGCTGTTTTTT CASQEGPANTGELFF
TRBJ2-2 TRBD1 TRBV28 NA TGTGCCAGCAGTATATCGCCCCACCGGGACAGGGGTGCCGGGGAGCTGGTATTT CASSISPHRDRGAGELVF
TRBJ2-7 TRBD2 TRBV9 few TGTGCCAGCAGCCCCGCTAGCGGAGCTTACGAGCAGTACTTC CASSPASGAYEQYF
TRBJ2-5 NA TRBV29-1 many TGCAGCGTTGTCCAAGAGACCCAGTACTTC CSVVQETQYF
TRBJ2-1 NA TRBV12-3/TRBV12-4 NA TGTGCCAGCAGGTTTGTAAGGACCTACAATGAGCAGTTCTTC CASRFVRTYNEQFF
TRBJ2-5 NA TRBV6-5 many TGTGCCAGCAGTAACGGGCAGCAAGAGACCCAGTACTTC CASSNGQQETQYF
TRBJ2-1 TRBD1 TRBV2 NA TGTGCCAGCAGCTACCGGGACAGCTACAATGAGCAGTTCTTC CASSYRDSYNEQFF